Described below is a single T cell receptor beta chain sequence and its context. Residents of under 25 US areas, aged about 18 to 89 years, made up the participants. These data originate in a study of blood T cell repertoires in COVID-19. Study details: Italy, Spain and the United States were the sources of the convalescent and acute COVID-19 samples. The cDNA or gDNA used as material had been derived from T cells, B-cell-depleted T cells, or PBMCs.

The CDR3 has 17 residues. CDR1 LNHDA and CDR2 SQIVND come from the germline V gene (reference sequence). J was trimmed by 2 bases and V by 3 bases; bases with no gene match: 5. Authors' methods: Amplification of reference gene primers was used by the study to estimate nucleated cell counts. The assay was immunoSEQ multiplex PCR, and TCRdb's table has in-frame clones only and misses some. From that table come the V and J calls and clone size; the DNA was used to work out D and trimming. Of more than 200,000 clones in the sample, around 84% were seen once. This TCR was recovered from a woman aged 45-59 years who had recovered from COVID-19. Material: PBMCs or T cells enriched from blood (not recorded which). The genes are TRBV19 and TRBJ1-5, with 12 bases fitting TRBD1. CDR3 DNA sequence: TGTGCCAGTAGTATGCCCGGGACAGGGGGCGGCAATCAGCCCCAGCATTTT. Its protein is CASSMPGTGGGNQPQHF.